The T cell receptor beta chain under discussion was sequenced for a study of blood T cell repertoires in COVID-19. Study details: Sites across the United States, Italy and Spain contributed samples from acute and convalescent COVID-19. T cells, B-cell-depleted T cells, or PBMCs provided the cDNA or gDNA that served as material.

Original processing notes: From reference gene primer amplification, estimates of nucleated cell counts were derived. TCRdb keeps only in-frame clones here, not all; method: immunoSEQ multiplex PCR. D and trimming were read from the DNA, whereas the V and J calls and clone size are those reported in that table. The table lists over 250,000 clones, about 89% of them singletons. V lost 5 bases to trimming and J lost 0 bases; unmatched junction nucleotides: 10. Per germline, CDR1 SEHNR and CDR2 FQNEAQ (reference sequence). The CDR3 consists of 17 residues. This TCR was sampled from a woman between 40 and 50 years old who had recovered from COVID-19. This rearrangement joins TRBV7-9 to TRBJ1-3; TRBD1 agrees at 7 bases. Source material: peripheral blood. CDR3 amino acids: CASSPIRQGSSGNTIYF. The DNA of the CDR3 is TGTGCCAGCAGCCCGATACGACAGGGATCCTCTGGAAACACCATATATTTT.